A single sample gave rise to the 25 T cell receptor beta chains below, sequenced in a study of T cell responses to AZD1222 COVID-19 vaccine. Clones were sequenced by immunoSEQ multiplex PCR, and TCRdb holds only the in-frame ones, with some missing. The table shows 150,000 or so clones, with 90% to 95% occurring only once. This sample comprised peripheral blood, obtained on day 0 of AZD1222 vaccination. The receptors shown here come from an adult in good health.

This clone has a handful of counts. J is TRBJ1-1 and V is TRBV5-5, with D unresolved. Germline loops: CDR1 SGHKS, CDR2 YYEKEE (reference sequence). The V end lost 2 bases, the J end lost 4 bases, and 12 bases lay between the germline ends. CDR3 length equals 14 residues. CDR3 sequence reads: CASSFDPDTTEAFF. Here the CDR3 DNA reads TGTGCCAGCAGCTTTGACCCCGACACCACTGAAGCTTTCTTT.

The chain employs TRBV19 and TRBJ1-3; no firm D call. CDR3 length: 13 residues. V dropped 2 bases and J dropped 0 bases, with 2 bases sitting between them. Germline lookup yields CDR1 LNHDA and CDR2 SQIVND (reference sequence). CDR3 DNA sequence: TGTGCCAGTAGTATACACTCTGGAAACACCATATATTTT. Its translation: CASSIHSGNTIYF.

The chain combines TRBV7-9 with TRBJ2-1; unclear D gene. V lost 2 bases and J lost 0, with 17 bases in between. This CDR3 is built from 18 residues. Germline V gene lookup returns CDR1 SEHNR and CDR2 FQNEAQ (reference sequence). This CDR3 is CASSLSAGHPFSYNEQFF. The CDR3 DNA sequence: TGTGCCAGCAGCTTATCGGCCGGTCACCCTTTCTCCTACAATGAGCAGTTCTTC. Using reference TRBV7-9 and TRBJ2-1 for the parts outside the CDR3, the full variable domain is DTGVSQNPRHKITKRGQNVTFRCDPISEHNRLYWYRQTLGQGPEFLTYFQNEAQLEKSRLLSDRFSAERPKGSFSTLEIQRTEQGDSAMYLCASSLSAGHPFSYNEQFFGPGTRLTVL.

This sequence joins TRBV5-1 and TRBJ1-2, with D maybe TRBD1 (5 bases). This CDR3 spans 13 amino acids. CDR1 and CDR2 (germline): SGHRS, YFSETQ. Trimming stripped 3 bases from V and 6 bases from J, with 12 bases between. The CDR3 here is CASSSRLGDGYTF. The CDR3 nucleotides read TGCGCCAGCAGCTCCAGGTTAGGGGATGGCTACACCTTC.

This clone was seen only once. The chain has TRBV19 and TRBJ2-3; 8 positions match TRBD1. V lost 1 base, J lost 4 bases, and 4 bases stayed unmatched. CDR1 is LNHDA, CDR2 SQIVND, per germline (reference sequence). The CDR3 extends over 15 amino acids. CDR3 in amino acids: CASSIGTGFADTQYF. The CDR3 DNA is TGTGCCAGTAGTATAGGGACAGGGTTCGCAGATACGCAGTATTTT.

DNA of the CDR3: TGTGCCACCAGCAGAGAAGGGGATGAGCAGTTCTTC. Translating it yields CATSREGDEQFF. This chain links TRBV15 with TRBJ2-1, with D maybe TRBD1 (5 bases). The CDR3 loop spans 12 amino acids. CDR1 is LNHNV, CDR2 YYDKDF, per germline (reference sequence). Deletions cut 0 bases from V and 8 bases from J, with 5 bases between.

Here the CDR3 reads CASSQDVLERYNSPLHF. CDR3 sequence (DNA): TGCGCCAGCAGCCAAGATGTTCTAGAACGGTATAATTCACCCCTCCACTTT. The chain carries TRBV4-1 and TRBJ1-6, with no clear D. Germline V lookup: CDR1 MGHRA, CDR2 YSYEKL. The CDR3 has 17 residues. V was pared by 0 bases and J by 4 bases, with 13 bases between.

This chain uses TRBV12-3 or TRBV12-4 with TRBJ1-1; the D is unclear. The CDR3 has 13 residues. Trimming shortened V by 3 bases and J by 3 bases, and 8 bases separated the two germline ends. In DNA, the CDR3 is TGTGCCAGCAGTTTGAGCACCTACACTGAAGCTTTCTTT. Protein product: CASSLSTYTEAFF.

V and J are TRBV5-6 and TRBJ1-2; 11 bases map to TRBD1. Losses at the gene ends were 4 bases for V and 5 bases for J; bases not matched to a gene: 13. Germline V gives CDR1 SGHDT, CDR2 YYEEEE. The CDR3 length is 17 residues. CDR3 in amino acids: CASSPLGTGGASYGYTF. In nucleotides, the CDR3 is TGTGCCAGCAGCCCGTTGGGGACAGGGGGGGCCTCTTATGGCTACACCTTC. Full variable domain (remainder filled in from reference TRBV5-6 and TRBJ1-2): DAGVTQSPTHLIKTRGQQVTLRCSPKSGHDTVSWYQQALGQGPQFIFQYYEEEERQRGNFPDRFSGHQFPNYSSELNVNALLLGDSALYLCASSPLGTGGASYGYTFGSGTRLTVV.

The V call is TRBV18, the J call TRBJ2-7, with a possible D match to TRBD2 (5 bases). CDR3 length: 14 residues. Germline CDR1 reads KGHSH; CDR2 reads LQKENI. Trimming removed 3 bases from V and 7 bases from J, with 16 bases in between. CDR3 sequence: CASSPDGGFAEQYF. The CDR3 DNA reads as TGTGCCAGCTCACCGGACGGAGGCTTCGCGGAGCAGTACTTC.

V is TRBV6-6 and J is TRBJ2-1; 10 nucleotides align to TRBD1. The CDR3 has 14 amino acids. Unmatched junction bases numbered 4, after V lost 9 bases and J lost 2 bases. Germline V CDR1 and CDR2: MNHNY, SVGAGI (reference sequence). The CDR3 loop reads CASKTGGTYNEQFF. CDR3 nucleotides: TGTGCCAGTAAGACAGGGGGCACCTACAATGAGCAGTTCTTC.

Only one count was recorded for this clone. V gene TRBV4-2 combines with J gene TRBJ1-6, with D tentatively TRBD1 (6 bases). The CDR3 runs to 14 residues. V lost 0 bases and J 13 bases, leaving 13 bases between the germline ends. CDR1 LGHNA and CDR2 YNFKEQ come from the germline V gene. The CDR3 sequence: CASSQDRTVSPLHF. In DNA form, the CDR3 reads TGTGCCAGCAGCCAAGACCGGACAGTTTCCCCCCTCCACTTT.

CDR3 protein: CASMDRRTDTQYF. CDR3 DNA sequence: TGTGCCAGTATGGACAGGCGCACAGATACGCAGTATTTT. The chain combines TRBV19 with TRBJ2-3; 7 bases map to TRBD1. CDR1 and CDR2 (germline): LNHDA, SQIVND (reference sequence). V dropped 7 bases and J dropped 1; count of bases not matched to a gene: 2. The CDR3 length is 13 residues.

The chain couples TRBV27 to TRBJ2-1; D call uncertain. Trimming cost V 4 bases and J 5 bases, with 12 bases left between them. CDR3 length: 14 amino acids. Germline loops: CDR1 MNHEY, CDR2 SMNVEV (reference sequence). The CDR3 DNA is TGTGCCAGCAGTTCATCCCGGGTGGACAATGAGCAGTTCTTC. Residues: CASSSSRVDNEQFF.

V gene TRBV18 combines with J gene TRBJ1-2; maybe TRBD1 (5 bases). The V end lost 2 bases, the J end lost 5 bases, and 24 bases lay between the germline ends. In germline, CDR1 is KGHSH, CDR2 LQKENI. CDR3 length equals 18 residues. CDR3 nucleotides: TGTGCCAGCTCACCAGGGATGGGGCCGAAAGGGCCCGGATATGGCTACACCTTC. Its protein is CASSPGMGPKGPGYGYTF.

The chain employs TRBV19 and TRBJ2-1; TRBD2 aligns across 9 bases. The trim removed 5 bases at V and 6 bases at J, leaving 11 bases unmatched. Germline assignment: CDR1 LNHDA and CDR2 SQIVND (reference sequence). The CDR3 loop spans 16 amino acids. The CDR3 DNA is TGTGCCAGTAGTCCCCCGGGACTAGCTTCTTCCAATGAGCAGTTCTTC. This translates into CASSPPGLASSNEQFF.

This clone was seen only once. V usage is TRBV4-1 and J usage is TRBJ1-5, with D possibly matching TRBD1 (5 bases). The length of the CDR3 is 14 residues. Germline lookup yields CDR1 MGHRA and CDR2 YSYEKL. With 1 base removed from V and 5 bases from J, the gap between germline ends came to 9 bases. This CDR3 is CASSQGQGYQPQHF. The DNA of the CDR3 is TGCGCCAGCAGCCAAGGGCAGGGATATCAGCCCCAGCATTTT.

The gene calls are TRBV6-2 or TRBV6-3 and TRBJ2-1, with a tentative D call TRBD2 (5 bases). Deletions cut 0 bases from V and 4 bases from J, with 13 bases between. The CDR3 is 16 residues long. The germline gives CDR1 MNHEY, CDR2 SVGEGT. Here the CDR3 reads CASSYSPASLYNEQFF. CDR3 nucleotides: TGTGCCAGCAGTTACTCTCCCGCTAGCCTATACAATGAGCAGTTCTTC.

This sequence joins TRBV7-2 and TRBJ1-1; D is ambiguous. From germline, CDR1 is SGHTA and CDR2 FQGNSA. The CDR3 covers 14 residues. Trimming removed 5 bases at V and 1 base at J, with 11 bases between. CDR3 sequence (DNA): TGTGCCAGCAGCACTCGGACGGGGAACACTGAAGCTTTCTTT. Protein product: CASSTRTGNTEAFF. The complete variable domain, with remaining parts taken from reference TRBV7-2 and TRBJ1-1, reads GAGVSQSPSNKVTEKGKDVELRCDPISGHTALYWYRQSLGQGLEFLIYFQGNSAPDKSGLPSDRFSAERTGGSVSTLTIQRTQQEDSAVYLCASSTRTGNTEAFFGQGTRLTVV.

This chain connects TRBV19 to TRBJ1-1; D remains unclear. The CDR3 is 13 amino acids. Germline V lookup: CDR1 LNHDA, CDR2 SQIVND (reference sequence). Trimming took off 10 bases at V and 8 bases at J, with 20 bases between the two ends. The CDR3 protein is CATRGPEATEAFF. CDR3 nucleotides: TGTGCCACTAGAGGACCCGAGGCAACCGAAGCTTTCTTT.

Notes on this clone: The junction does not match germline at one end; this may be a read error. The chain combines TRBV7-9 with TRBJ1-1; 8 positions match TRBD1. This CDR3 spans 15 amino acids. Germline values: CDR1 SEHNR, CDR2 FQNEAQ (reference sequence). The CDR3 nucleotides read TGTGCCAGCAGCTCCCCGGGGACAGGCACTGAAGCTTTCCGCTTT. It is translated as CASSSPGTGTEAFRF. The variable domain in full, with the rest retrieved from reference TRBV7-9 and TRBJ1-1, is DTGVSQNPRHKITKRGQNVTFRCDPISEHNRLYWYRQTLGQGPEFLTYFQNEAQLEKSRLLSDRFSAERPKGSFSTLEIQRTEQGDSAMYLCASSSPGTGTEAFRFGQGTRLTVV.

The chain is built from TRBV25-1 and TRBJ1-1, with D perhaps matching TRBD1 (6 bases). Germline CDR1 and CDR2: MGHDK and SYGVNS. V was shortened by 4 bases and J by 1 base, with 10 bases between the two germline ends. The CDR3 runs 14 residues. CDR3 in DNA: TGTGCCAGCAGTGCTGCGACAGGGAACACTGAAGCTTTCTTT. This encodes CASSAATGNTEAFF.

This clone was seen a single time. The V call is TRBV27, the J call TRBJ1-3; TRBD1 might be the D (5 bases). Trimming stripped 2 bases from V and 3 bases from J, with 8 bases between. Looked up from germline, CDR1 is MNHEY and CDR2 is SMNVEV (reference sequence). The CDR3 contains 14 residues. The CDR3 here is CASSLRGSGNTIYF. In nucleotides, the CDR3 is TGTGCCAGCAGTTTACGGGGGAGTGGAAACACCATATATTTT.

The CDR3 region is CASSLDSSHTDTQYF. As DNA, the CDR3 is TGTGCCAGCAGCCTCGACAGTTCCCACACAGATACGCAGTATTTT. The V gene is TRBV7-2, the J gene TRBJ2-3, with TRBD1 as a possible D gene (5 bases). CDR3 length equals 15 residues. V shed 5 bases and J shed 2 bases, with 14 bases lying between them. The germline CDR1 and CDR2 sequences are SGHTA and FQGNSA.

In nucleotides, the CDR3 is TGTGCCAGCAGTAATATAGCGGTAGCCTACGAGCAGTACTTC. This translates into CASSNIAVAYEQYF. The gene calls are TRBV6-2 or TRBV6-3 and TRBJ2-7, with a weak D call TRBD2 (6 bases). V shed 5 bases and J shed 2 bases, with 13 bases lying between them. The length of the CDR3 is 14 residues. The germline CDR1 and CDR2 sequences are MNHEY and SVGEGT.